The 11 T cell receptor beta chains given below trace back to one sample, sequenced in a study of blood T cell repertoires in COVID-19. The assay was immunoSEQ multiplex PCR, and TCRdb's table has in-frame clones only and misses some. Among 250,000 to 300,000 clones listed, over 65% were seen once. The sequencing sample was made of peripheral blood. The receptors come from a man aged 55 to 70 who had recovered from COVID-19.

This chain connects TRBV2 to TRBJ2-3; 9 bases line up with TRBD1. The CDR3 is 15 residues long. From germline, CDR1 is SNHLY and CDR2 FYNNEI. V lost 5 bases to trimming and J lost 4 bases; unmatched junction nucleotides: 7. This CDR3 is CASSWGGTGSDTQYF. The CDR3 nucleotides are TGTGCCAGCAGTTGGGGGGGGACAGGGTCAGATACGCAGTATTTT.

The rearrangement links TRBV5-1 to TRBJ2-7; TRBD2 agrees at 8 bases. The V gene's germline CDR1 is SGHRS and CDR2 YFSETQ. J lost 0 bases, V lost 5 bases, and 10 bases had no gene match. This CDR3 is built from 16 residues. The CDR3 protein is CASSAAGGRTSYEQYF. CDR3 bases: TGCGCCAGCAGTGCCGCTGGCGGGAGGACCTCCTACGAGCAGTACTTC.

This clone came up a few times. Here the CDR3 DNA reads TGTGCCAGCAGCTGGGACACGAGGGGCTCCTACGAGCAGTACTTC. Its translation is CASSWDTRGSYEQYF. The rearrangement uses TRBV11-2 and TRBJ2-7; D might be TRBD1 (6 bases). Per the germline V gene, CDR1 is SGHAT and CDR2 is FQNNGV. CDR3 length: 15 residues. Trimming stripped 4 bases from V and 0 bases from J, with 13 bases between.

The chain joins TRBV10-3 to TRBJ2-3; 7 bases fit TRBD1. CDR1 and CDR2 (germline): ENHRY, SYGVKD. Trimming removed 4 bases from V and 1 base from J; junction bases left unmatched: 5. The CDR3 spans 15 residues. CDR3 sequence reads: CAISVGGAGTDTQYF. In DNA form, the CDR3 reads TGTGCCATCAGTGTAGGGGGCGCGGGCACAGATACGCAGTATTTT.

This clone was found once. The chain has TRBV7-2 and TRBJ2-1, with TRBD2 identical over 13 bases. This CDR3 contains 15 residues. V shed 5 bases and J 9 bases; nucleotides not matched to a gene: 7. Germline lookup yields CDR1 SGHTA and CDR2 FQGNSA. The CDR3 protein is CASSQGLAGNREQFF. CDR3 DNA sequence: TGTGCCAGCAGCCAGGGACTAGCGGGAAATCGTGAGCAGTTCTTC.

The chain joins TRBV9 to TRBJ1-4, with 9 bases lining up with TRBD1. The CDR3 covers 15 residues. V was clipped by 4 bases and J by 8 bases; unmatched bases: 9. Germline lookup yields CDR1 SGDLS and CDR2 YYNGEE. CDR3 coding DNA: TGTGCCAGCAGCTTCTCCGGGACAGGGTTGGAAAAACTGTTTTTT. It specifies CASSFSGTGLEKLFF.

The DNA of the CDR3 is TGTGCCTGGAGTGGTAAGACAGGGGTCCGGGATACGCAGTATTTT. Its translation: CAWSGKTGVRDTQYF. The genes are TRBV30 and TRBJ2-3; 8 bases match TRBD1. Germline trimming cut 1 base from V and 6 bases from J; bases unmatched to any gene: 9. Looked up from germline, CDR1 is GTSNPN and CDR2 is SVGIG (reference sequence). The CDR3 spans 15 residues.

The genes are TRBV27 and TRBJ2-1; 9 bases align to TRBD1. This CDR3 comprises 17 residues. Germline CDR1 MNHEY, CDR2 SMNVEV (reference sequence). V was clipped by 5 bases and J by 5 bases; unmatched bases: 13. In DNA form, the CDR3 reads TGTGCCAGCAGTAACTTATTCTTCCGGGACAGGGACAATGAGCAGTTCTTC. Protein: CASSNLFFRDRDNEQFF.

The chain uses TRBV19 and TRBJ2-4, with 9 bases fitting TRBD1. Germline assignment: CDR1 LNHDA and CDR2 SQIVND (reference sequence). The CDR3 loop spans 14 amino acids. Losses at the gene ends were 4 bases for V and 8 bases for J; bases not matched to a gene: 6. Here the CDR3 DNA reads TGTGCCAGTAGTACCGGGACAGGGTTAGACATTCAGTACTTC. The encoded protein is CASSTGTGLDIQYF.

This chain uses TRBV7-8 with TRBJ2-5; D may be TRBD2 (5 bases). The V end was cut by 5 bases, the J end by 5 bases, with 18 bases between. Germline CDR1 is SGHVS and CDR2 is FQNEAQ. CDR3 length: 15 residues. CDR3 coding DNA: TGTGCCAGCAGCCGAGGGAGTAGCGCGGGCGAGACCCAGTACTTC. It encodes CASSRGSSAGETQYF.

The chain recombines TRBV5-5 with TRBJ2-3; maybe TRBD1 (6 bases). Germline V gene lookup returns CDR1 SGHKS and CDR2 YYEKEE (reference sequence). Trimming shortened V by 1 base and J by 3 bases, and 9 bases separated the two germline ends. The CDR3 extends over 14 amino acids. The CDR3 here is CASSLTGTTDTQYF. The CDR3 DNA reads as TGTGCCAGCAGCTTGACAGGGACGACAGATACGCAGTATTTT.